The 32 T cell receptor beta chains presented below share a single source sample, sequenced in a study of control samples from healthy donors and cancer patients. The table came from immunoSEQ multiplex PCR; TCRdb's copy has only in-frame clones and leaves some out. Here the sample spans 120,000 or so clones, roughly 90% being singletons. Material for sequencing was blood. The source of these receptors is a man younger than 35 in good health.

The chain recombines TRBV7-2 with TRBJ1-4; tentative D call: TRBD1 (5 bases). The V end was cut by 4 bases, the J end by 8 bases, with 17 bases between. Germline CDR1 reads SGHTA; CDR2 reads FQGNSA. The CDR3 runs 15 residues. This CDR3 reads CASSSRGLPDEKLFF. The CDR3 DNA is TGTGCCAGCAGCTCCCGGGGACTCCCGGACGAAAAACTGTTTTTT.

V usage is TRBV6-4 and J usage is TRBJ1-1, with D hard to call. The CDR3 is made up of 13 amino acids. With 1 base removed from V and 0 bases from J, the gap between germline ends came to 3 bases. Germline V lookup: CDR1 MRHNA, CDR2 SNTAGT. CDR3: CASSDYLNTEAFF. The CDR3 DNA reads as TGTGCCAGCAGTGACTATTTGAACACTGAAGCTTTCTTT.

The chain carries TRBV5-1 and TRBJ2-7; D is uncertain. V gave up 0 bases and J gave up 2 bases, with 12 bases separating them. Germline V gene sequence: CDR1 SGHRS, CDR2 YFSETQ. The CDR3 contains 15 residues. The DNA of the CDR3 is TGCGCCAGCAGCTTGGCCGTAAACACAGCCTACGAGCAGTACTTC. Protein product: CASSLAVNTAYEQYF. Looking up the rest from reference TRBV5-1 and TRBJ2-7 gives the full variable domain: KAGVTQTPRYLIKTRGQQVTLSCSPISGHRSVSWYQQTPGQGLQFLFEYFSETQRNKGNFPGRFSGRQFSNSRSEMNVSTLELGDSALYLCASSLAVNTAYEQYFGPGTRLTVT.

This rearrangement joins TRBV5-1 to TRBJ2-7, with TRBD2 identical over 9 bases. There are 16 residues in the CDR3. Germline V CDR1 and CDR2: SGHRS, YFSETQ. The ends lost 1 base at V and 3 bases at J; junction bases unmatched: 8. Here the CDR3 reads CASSLSLGTSLYEQYF. The CDR3 DNA sequence: TGCGCCAGCAGCTTGTCCTTAGGGACTAGCCTCTACGAGCAGTACTTC.

The chain employs TRBV27 and TRBJ2-5; D tentatively reads TRBD1 or TRBD2 (6 bases each). Per the germline V gene, CDR1 is MNHEY and CDR2 is SMNVEV (reference sequence). Trimming removed 6 bases at V and 3 bases at J, with 20 bases between. The CDR3 covers 16 residues. CDR3 amino acids: CASRAGGLRREETQYF. The DNA for the CDR3 is TGTGCCAGCAGGGCCGGGGGCCTCAGGAGAGAAGAGACCCAGTACTTC.

The V gene is TRBV5-5, the J gene TRBJ1-5; D unclear. V lost 0 bases, J lost 0 bases, and 7 bases lay in between. In germline, CDR1 is SGHKS, CDR2 YYEKEE (reference sequence). This CDR3 is 15 amino acids long. DNA of the CDR3: TGTGCCAGCAGCTTGGATCCCCTTAGCAATCAGCCCCAGCATTTT. Its translation: CASSLDPLSNQPQHF.

The gene calls are TRBV2 and TRBJ1-5; no firm D call. This CDR3 comprises 13 residues. The germline V gene has CDR1 SNHLY and CDR2 FYNNEI. The V gene lost 6 bases and the J gene lost 0 bases, with 6 bases spanning the gap. CDR3 residues: CASRGNSNQPQHF. CDR3 sequence (DNA): TGTGCCAGCAGGGGGAATAGCAATCAGCCCCAGCATTTT.

The genes are TRBV7-2 and TRBJ2-2; D remains ambiguous. The CDR3 covers 15 residues. The germline gives CDR1 SGHTA, CDR2 FQGNSA. The ends were cut back, 2 bases at V and 4 bases at J, with 11 bases in the middle. The CDR3: CASSLSRLVTGELFF. CDR3 bases: TGTGCCAGCAGCTTAAGCAGGCTTGTCACCGGGGAGCTGTTTTTT.

This clone was recorded a few times. The chain combines TRBV5-1 with TRBJ1-1; D may be TRBD1 (5 bases). Per the germline V gene, CDR1 is SGHRS and CDR2 is YFSETQ. The CDR3 is 14 residues long. Trimming took 2 bases from V and 3 from J, leaving 11 bases between them. CDR3 nucleotide sequence: TGCGCCAGCAGCTTCAGGGAGGAGGACACTGAAGCTTTCTTT. The encoded protein is CASSFREEDTEAFF.

The rearrangement uses TRBV6-5 and TRBJ2-7; D could derive from TRBD1 or TRBD2 (5 bases each). CDR1 and CDR2 (germline): MNHEY, SVGAGI. Trimming removed 5 bases from V and 2 bases from J, with 13 bases in between. The CDR3 extends over 14 amino acids. CDR3 in amino acids: CASSTGTLPYEQYF. The DNA of the CDR3 is TGTGCCAGCAGTACGGGGACGCTCCCCTACGAGCAGTACTTC.

This chain joins TRBV7-9 and TRBJ1-2, with D unclear. Looked up from germline, CDR1 is SEHNR and CDR2 is FQNEAQ (reference sequence). The CDR3 length is 16 residues. The ends were cut back, 5 bases at V and 0 bases at J, with 16 bases in the middle. This CDR3 is CASSRVFGPANYGYTF. In nucleotides, the CDR3 is TGTGCCAGCAGCCGCGTCTTTGGACCCGCTAACTATGGCTACACCTTC.

The chain links TRBV6-5 to TRBJ2-7; D uncertain. The CDR3 length is 12 residues. Germline V lookup: CDR1 MNHEY, CDR2 SVGAGI. V was trimmed by 7 bases and J by 6 bases, leaving 13 bases between them. In DNA, the CDR3 is TGTGCCAGCAAGCAGCGTTCGAGCGAGCAGTACTTC. Its protein is CASKQRSSEQYF.

The J gene is TRBJ1-6, the V gene TRBV12-3 or TRBV12-4; 8 positions match TRBD1. V dropped 6 bases and J dropped 8; count of bases not matched to a gene: 3. The CDR3 is 13 residues long. The CDR3 here is CASSPTGDSPLHF. In nucleotides, the CDR3 is TGTGCCAGCAGCCCGACAGGGGATTCACCCCTCCACTTT.

V and J are TRBV30 and TRBJ1-2; 10 bases are a match to TRBD1. Germline V lookup: CDR1 GTSNPN, CDR2 SVGIG (reference sequence). J lost 3 bases, V lost 2 bases, and 6 bases had no gene match. The CDR3 loop spans 15 amino acids. The CDR3 region is CAWSSRDRGYYGYTF. CDR3 DNA: TGTGCCTGGAGTTCCCGGGACAGGGGCTACTATGGCTACACCTTC. Combining the CDR3 with reference TRBV30 and TRBJ1-2 gives the whole variable domain SQTIHQWPATLVQPVGSPLSLECTVEGTSNPNLYWYRQAAGRGLQLLFYSVGIGQISSEVPQNLSASRPQDRQFILSSKKLLLSDSGFYLCAWSSRDRGYYGYTFGSGTRLTVV.

The V gene is TRBV25-1, the J gene TRBJ2-1, with D perhaps TRBD1 (5 bases). Germline lookup yields CDR1 MGHDK and CDR2 SYGVNS. The V gene lost 5 bases and the J gene lost 3 bases, with 11 bases spanning the gap. The CDR3 spans 14 residues. Written as DNA, the CDR3 is TGTGCCAGCAGTCCAAGGGGTAGCTACAATGAGCAGTTCTTC. This codes for CASSPRGSYNEQFF.

The V and J genes are TRBV7-9 and TRBJ2-3, with TRBD2 matching 9 bases. CDR1 and CDR2 (germline): SEHNR, FQNEAQ (reference sequence). The J segment lost 4 bases and the V segment lost 5 bases, leaving 4 bases of the junction unmatched. CDR3 length equals 14 residues. The CDR3 reads CASSVLAGADTQYF. As DNA, the CDR3 is TGTGCCAGCAGCGTACTAGCGGGCGCAGATACGCAGTATTTT.

This rearrangement joins TRBV9 to TRBJ2-3, with D possibly being TRBD2 (7 bases). Germline CDR1 is SGDLS and CDR2 is YYNGEE. The CDR3 is made up of 16 amino acids. V gave up 4 bases and J gave up 3 bases, with 18 bases separating them. CDR3 sequence (DNA): TGTGCCAGCAGCTCCGAGGGGGGGGCCTCAACAGATACGCAGTATTTT. This codes for CASSSEGGASTDTQYF.

This chain connects TRBV21-1 to TRBJ1-2. TRBV21-1 is flagged as a pseudogene. The CDR3 is 18 residues long. CDR3 nucleotides: TGTGCCAGCAGCAACTGGACAAGTGGGGGGGTTGGATCGGGAGGCTACACCTTC. As protein: CASSNWTSGGVGSGGYTF.

The gene calls are TRBV30 and TRBJ2-7; 8 nucleotides match TRBD1. CDR1 GTSNPN and CDR2 SVGIG come from the germline V gene (reference sequence). The CDR3 loop spans 13 amino acids. The junction had 3 bases not matched to a gene; V was cut back by 2 bases and J by 3 bases. CDR3 coding DNA: TGTGCCTGGAGTCGTGGACAGGGCTACGAGCAGTACTTC. Translating it yields CAWSRGQGYEQYF.

This chain connects TRBV28 to TRBJ1-2; D remains unclear. This CDR3 comprises 13 residues. Trimming pared 6 bases from V and 5 bases from J, leaving 13 bases between. Germline V CDR1 and CDR2: MDHEN, SYDVKM. CDR3 nucleotide sequence: TGTGCCAGCAGCAACAATGGCCTATATGGCTACACCTTC. It yields the protein CASSNNGLYGYTF.

V is TRBV5-1 and J is TRBJ2-7; maybe TRBD1 (5 bases). The germline V gene encodes CDR1 SGHRS and CDR2 YFSETQ. The CDR3 loop spans 15 amino acids. V lost 0 bases, J lost 0 bases, and 10 bases lay in between. CDR3 coding DNA: TGCGCCAGCAGCTTGGTGGGGCTGGCCTCCTACGAGCAGTACTTC. This encodes CASSLVGLASYEQYF.

The V call is TRBV6-5, the J call TRBJ1-5, with TRBD1 identical over 7 bases. Germline CDR1 MNHEY, CDR2 SVGAGI. Unmatched junction bases numbered 12, after V lost 6 bases and J lost 7 bases. This CDR3 spans 15 amino acids. The DNA for the CDR3 is TGTGCCAGCAGCGATGGGACAGTCTCATTCCAGCCCCAGCATTTT. Protein sequence: CASSDGTVSFQPQHF.

The J gene is TRBJ1-4, the V gene TRBV13; a weak D match, TRBD1 (5 bases). The CDR3 consists of 17 residues. V lost 4 bases and J lost 0, with 15 bases in between. Germline V gene sequence: CDR1 PRHDT, CDR2 FYEKMQ (reference sequence). In DNA, the CDR3 is TGTGCCAGCAGCTCCGCCGGGACTGGAGCAACTAATGAAAAACTGTTTTTT. It is translated as CASSSAGTGATNEKLFF.

The chain links TRBV19 to TRBJ2-2; possibly TRBD1 for D (7 bases). CDR3 length: 16 residues. Germline V CDR1 and CDR2: LNHDA, SQIVND (reference sequence). V dropped 2 bases and J dropped 1 base, with 11 bases sitting between them. CDR3 DNA sequence: TGTGCCAGTAGTATAAGGAGGGGGCGGAACACCGGGGAGCTGTTTTTT. Translation: CASSIRRGRNTGELFF.

The J gene is TRBJ2-5, the V gene TRBV5-1, with TRBD2 matching 11 bases. This CDR3 is built from 16 residues. With 5 bases clipped from V and 1 base from J, the junction kept 7 bases outside the gene matches. The germline V gene encodes CDR1 SGHRS and CDR2 YFSETQ. In DNA, the CDR3 is TGCGCCAGCAGAACACTAGCGGGGGCCCGCCAAGAGACCCAGTACTTC. Translated: CASRTLAGARQETQYF.

The chain employs TRBV7-9 and TRBJ1-1; D is perhaps TRBD1 (6 bases). The ends were cut back, 4 bases at V and 0 bases at J, with 18 bases in the middle. CDR3 length equals 17 residues. CDR1 is SEHNR, CDR2 FQNEAQ, per germline (reference sequence). CDR3 coding DNA: TGTGCCAGCAGCTCCCCGTGGACAGATAGATTGAACACTGAAGCTTTCTTT. This gives the protein CASSSPWTDRLNTEAFF.

J is TRBJ2-5 and V is TRBV7-2; 13 bases line up with TRBD2. CDR1 is SGHTA, CDR2 FQGNSA, per germline. With V trimmed by 6 bases and J by 4 bases, 11 bases remained unmatched. This CDR3 region has 17 residues. The CDR3 is CASSWGTSGALGETQYF. For the CDR3, the DNA is TGTGCCAGCAGTTGGGGGACTAGCGGGGCGCTTGGAGAGACCCAGTACTTC.

The chain joins TRBV7-9 to TRBJ1-4; 8 bases are shared with TRBD1. V was clipped by 7 bases and J by 4 bases; unmatched bases: 8. CDR1 is SEHNR, CDR2 FQNEAQ, per germline (reference sequence). This CDR3 has 15 residues. CDR3 sequence: CASMLSTGDNEKLFF. The CDR3, as DNA: TGTGCCAGCATGCTGTCGACAGGGGATAATGAAAAACTGTTTTTT.

This chain connects TRBV29-1 to TRBJ1-1; D is undetermined. The V and J ends lost 6 bases and 4 bases respectively, with 9 bases between them. Per the germline V gene, CDR1 is SQVTM and CDR2 is ANQGSEA. CDR3 size: 11 residues. This CDR3 reads CSVPEGTEAFF. The CDR3, as DNA: TGCAGCGTCCCCGAGGGCACTGAAGCTTTCTTT.

The chain uses TRBV19 and TRBJ1-2, with D uncertain. Germline V gene data show CDR1 as LNHDA and CDR2 as SQIVND (reference sequence). V was cut by 10 bases and J by 8 bases, with 11 bases left in between. This CDR3 region has 10 residues. The CDR3 sequence: CATLELGYTF. For the CDR3, the DNA is TGTGCCACCTTAGAACTGGGCTACACCTTC.

The gene calls are TRBV4-2 and TRBJ2-6, with TRBD1 as a possible D gene (6 bases). This CDR3 region has 16 residues. Trimming removed 3 bases from V and 4 bases from J, with 13 bases in between. The germline V gene encodes CDR1 LGHNA and CDR2 YNFKEQ. The CDR3 coding sequence is TGTGCCAGCAGCCAGGGAAGGGGGTCCGGGGCCAACGTCCTGACTTTC. As protein: CASSQGRGSGANVLTF.

The chain carries TRBV3-1 (or the pseudogene TRBV3-2) and TRBJ1-2; maybe TRBD1 (5 bases). V lost 4 bases and J lost 7, with 16 bases in between. Germline loops: CDR1 LGHDT, CDR2 YNNKEL (reference sequence). The CDR3 has 14 amino acids. The DNA of the CDR3 is TGTGCCAGCAGCCTGACAGCGGGGCCCGGTGGCTACACCTTC. Its translation is CASSLTAGPGGYTF.